Following are 32 T cell receptor beta chains from one sample sequenced in a study of blood T cell repertoires in COVID-19 (dated by TCRdb to between 2020 and 2021). Libraries were prepared through the immunoSEQ multiplex PCR assay. The table was pulled from immuneACCESS by TCRdb, which kept in-frame rearrangements only. Such tables lose some clones; where checked, under half of the loss comes from unresolved V genes, and the rest has no known cause. In all, the sample holds roughly 250,000 clones, and around 86% of those were seen once. The top ten constitute about 1.5% of the sample. The sequencing sample was made of PBMCs or T cells enriched from blood (not recorded which). These receptors all come from a woman aged 45-60 years who had recovered from COVID-19.

In the case of this clone: The germline gene is not matched at one end of the junction; a read error may be the cause. The genes are TRBV7-7 and TRBJ2-3; 9 bases line up with TRBD1. The CDR3 runs to 15 residues. Germline V CDR1 and CDR2: SSHAT, FNYEAQ (reference sequence). The CDR3 bases are TGTGCTAGCAGCCAGACAGGGGGTAGTACAGATACGCAGTATTTT. It codes for CASSQTGGSTDTQYF.

CDR3 sequence reads: CASSLEPLNTEAFF. The CDR3 nucleotides read TGCGCCAGCAGCTTGGAGCCCCTTAACACTGAAGCTTTCTTT. The chain uses TRBV5-1 and TRBJ1-1; D gene uncertain. V was trimmed by 0 bases and J by 2 bases, leaving 8 bases between them. This CDR3 contains 14 residues. Germline V gene lookup returns CDR1 SGHRS and CDR2 YFSETQ.

Note on this clone: Within the sample, other DNA sequences also encode this same CDR3. The CDR3, as DNA: TGTGCCAGCAGGAGCTCTGGAAACACCATATATTTT. Translation gives CASRSSGNTIYF. The chain links TRBV7-2 to TRBJ1-3; D remains unclear. Deletions cut 6 bases from V and 0 bases from J, with 3 bases between. The length of the CDR3 is 12 residues. Germline V gives CDR1 SGHTA, CDR2 FQGNSA.

The chain employs TRBV9 and TRBJ2-2, with 9 bases that match TRBD2. The ends lost 3 bases at V and 5 bases at J; junction bases unmatched: 11. CDR3 length: 17 residues. The germline gives CDR1 SGDLS, CDR2 YYNGEE. CDR3 sequence: CASSAGVAGVLTGELFF. The CDR3, as DNA: TGTGCCAGCAGCGCCGGCGTAGCGGGAGTCTTGACCGGGGAGCTGTTTTTT.

This clone was recorded a few times. The gene calls are TRBV18 and TRBJ1-6; the match to TRBD1 covers 12 bases. V lost 3 bases to trimming and J lost 6 bases; unmatched junction nucleotides: 3. CDR3 length: 16 residues. Germline loops: CDR1 KGHSH, CDR2 LQKENI. The DNA of the CDR3 is TGTGCCAGCTCACCGGGACAGGGGGCTTCTAATTCACCCCTCCACTTT. Translating gives CASSPGQGASNSPLHF.

The rearrangement joins TRBV30 to TRBJ2-3; the D gene is possibly TRBD2 (5 bases). Per the germline V gene, CDR1 is GTSNPN and CDR2 is SVGIG (reference sequence). Trimming removed 5 bases at V and 8 bases at J, with 20 bases between. The CDR3 sequence is 14 residues long. The CDR3 DNA sequence: TGTGCCTGGGTAGTGATGGGAGAAAGCCGTACGCAGTATTTT. It specifies CAWVVMGESRTQYF. The complete variable domain, with remaining parts taken from reference TRBV30 and TRBJ2-3, reads SQTIHQWPATLVQPVGSPLSLECTVEGTSNPNLYWYRQAAGRGLQLLFYSVGIGQISSEVPQNLSASRPQDRQFILSSKKLLLSDSGFYLCAWVVMGESRTQYFGPGTRLTVL.

This rearrangement joins TRBV7-9 to TRBJ2-1; a weak D match, TRBD2 (6 bases). CDR3 length: 13 residues. CDR1 and CDR2 (germline): SEHNR, FQNEAQ (reference sequence). Trimming cost V 4 bases and J 12 bases, with 16 bases left between them. CDR3 sequence reads: CASSSPSSEVQFF. CDR3 in DNA: TGTGCCAGCAGCTCTCCATCTAGCGAGGTGCAGTTCTTC.

The chain employs TRBV5-1 and TRBJ2-1; the D gene is possibly TRBD2 (6 bases). V dropped 0 bases and J dropped 6 bases, with 16 bases sitting between them. The CDR3 extends over 16 amino acids. Looked up from germline, CDR1 is SGHRS and CDR2 is YFSETQ. DNA for the CDR3: TGCGCCAGCAGCTTGGTTAACGGGAGCCCCCCCAATGAGCAGTTCTTC. It is translated as CASSLVNGSPPNEQFF.

This clone was seen a few times. This chain uses TRBV30 with TRBJ2-2, with 9 bases fitting TRBD2. Trimming at V came to 3 bases and at J to 6 bases, leaving 17 bases not matched to a gene. CDR1 is GTSNPN and CDR2 is SVGIG in the germline V gene (reference sequence). The CDR3 is made up of 18 amino acids. This CDR3 reads CAWRVLRRASGKSGELFF. The CDR3 DNA follows: TGTGCCTGGAGGGTCCTCCGTCGGGCTAGCGGGAAGTCCGGGGAGCTGTTTTTT.

The V and J genes are TRBV12-5 and TRBJ1-6; D unclear. Trimming stripped 1 base from V and 6 bases from J, with 16 bases between. The CDR3 sequence is 17 residues long. The germline V gene encodes CDR1 LGHNT and CDR2 FRNRAP. The CDR3 loop reads CASGLAGSAGVNSPLHF. CDR3 DNA: TGTGCTAGTGGTTTGGCGGGGTCGGCCGGAGTTAATTCACCCCTCCACTTT. Full variable domain (rest looked up from reference TRBV12-5 and TRBJ1-6): DARVTQTPRHKVTEMGQEVTMRCQPILGHNTVFWYRQTMMQGLELLAYFRNRAPLDDSGMPKDRFSAEMPDATLATLKIQPSEPRDSAVYFCASGLAGSAGVNSPLHFGNGTRLTVT.

The V gene is TRBV5-1, the J gene TRBJ2-7; D ambiguous. The germline gives CDR1 SGHRS, CDR2 YFSETQ. V was pared by 0 bases and J by 4 bases, with 8 bases between. The CDR3 spans 13 residues. DNA of the CDR3: TGCGCCAGCAGCTTGGTTGCCGGGTACGAGCAGTACTTC. Translated, it gives CASSLVAGYEQYF.

Here the CDR3 DNA reads TGTGCCACATTTAGCCCAGAAAATGAAAAACTGTTTTTT. Its protein is CATFSPENEKLFF. This sequence joins TRBV10-3 and TRBJ1-4; D unclear. V lost 10 bases to trimming and J lost 5 bases, with 14 bases between them. CDR3 size: 13 residues. Germline lookup yields CDR1 ENHRY and CDR2 SYGVKD.

V is TRBV9 and J is TRBJ2-2; D possibly corresponds to TRBD2 (5 bases). The CDR3 consists of 16 residues. Germline V gene sequence: CDR1 SGDLS, CDR2 YYNGEE. The V end lost 0 bases, the J end lost 4 bases, and 13 bases lay between the germline ends. The chain's CDR3 is CASSVAGKRGTGELFF. The CDR3 nucleotides read TGTGCCAGCAGCGTAGCGGGGAAACGAGGCACCGGGGAGCTGTTTTTT.

This chain connects TRBV24-1 to TRBJ2-3; 12 bases are shared with TRBD2. V lost 7 bases and J lost 9; bases outside the gene matches: 4. CDR1 is KGHDR and CDR2 is SFDVKD in the germline V gene. The CDR3 consists of 13 residues. In DNA form, the CDR3 reads TGTGCCACCAGAGCTAGCGGGAGGGACACGCAGTATTTT. It specifies CATRASGRDTQYF.

J is TRBJ1-5 and V is TRBV6-5; 7 bases line up with TRBD1. V was clipped by 4 bases and J by 4 bases; unmatched bases: 10. From germline, CDR1 is MNHEY and CDR2 SVGAGI. CDR3 length: 16 residues. Here the CDR3 DNA reads TGTGCCAGCAGTTCGCCCGGGACAGCCCTAAATCAGCCCCAGCATTTT. It translates to CASSSPGTALNQPQHF.

This clone appeared a single time. V is TRBV18 and J is TRBJ1-2, with TRBD1 identical over 7 bases. Germline CDR1 reads KGHSH; CDR2 reads LQKENI. V lost 4 bases, J lost 5 bases, and 10 bases stayed unmatched. This CDR3 is built from 15 residues. The DNA for the CDR3 is TGTGCCAGCTCACTCAACGCGCAGGGGGGATATGGCTACACCTTC. This translates into CASSLNAQGGYGYTF.

V and J are TRBV19 and TRBJ2-1; 8 bases line up with TRBD2. This CDR3 is built from 16 residues. J lost 7 bases, V lost 2 bases, and 10 bases had no gene match. The V gene's germline CDR1 is LNHDA and CDR2 SQIVND (reference sequence). The CDR3, as DNA: TGTGCCAGTAGTATATCCGGGACTAGGCATAAGAATGAGCAGTTCTTC. This encodes CASSISGTRHKNEQFF.

This clone was detected only once. This sequence joins TRBV7-3 and TRBJ2-2, with D possibly matching TRBD1 (5 bases). Germline CDR1 reads SGHTA; CDR2 reads FQGTGA. Deletions cut 7 bases from V and 7 bases from J, with 13 bases between. The CDR3 has 13 amino acids. In DNA, the CDR3 is TGTGCCAGCACTAAAACAGGTGGCGGGGAGCTGTTTTTT. This sequence encodes CASTKTGGGELFF.

The rearrangement uses TRBV3-1 (or the pseudogene TRBV3-2) and TRBJ2-1; D call uncertain. The CDR3 consists of 15 residues. V dropped 3 bases and J dropped 0 bases, with 9 bases sitting between them. Germline V gives CDR1 LGHDT, CDR2 YNNKEL (reference sequence). The CDR3 nucleotides read TGTGCCAGCAGCCAGAGAGAGAGCTCCTACAATGAGCAGTTCTTC. Translating gives CASSQRESSYNEQFF.

V usage is TRBV6-1 and J usage is TRBJ1-1; D perhaps matches TRBD1 (5 bases). The CDR3 spans 14 residues. V gave up 1 base and J gave up 6 bases, with 12 bases separating them. CDR1 is MNHNS, CDR2 SASEGT, per germline. The CDR3 here is CASSEVMGGPEAFF. The CDR3 nucleotides read TGTGCCAGCAGTGAAGTTATGGGGGGACCTGAAGCTTTCTTT.

The CDR3 spells CASSRDSNQPQHF. DNA for the CDR3: TGTGCCAGTAGCCGGGACTCAAATCAGCCCCAGCATTTT. This sequence joins TRBV19 and TRBJ1-5, with D perhaps matching TRBD1 (5 bases). This CDR3 spans 13 amino acids. The ends were cut back, 6 bases at V and 4 bases at J, with 10 bases in the middle. Germline V CDR1 and CDR2: LNHDA, SQIVND (reference sequence).

Only one count was recorded for this clone. The J gene is TRBJ1-1, the V gene TRBV18; 7 positions match TRBD1. The CDR3 length is 14 residues. V was pared by 4 bases and J by 4 bases, with 6 bases of the junction left unmatched. Germline-derived CDR1 and CDR2 are KGHSH and LQKENI. The CDR3 reads CASSRGQDLTEAFF. The CDR3 region has the DNA TGTGCCAGCTCACGAGGACAGGACCTCACTGAAGCTTTCTTT.

The rearrangement uses TRBV7-9 and TRBJ1-2; a possible D gene is TRBD1 (6 bases). The CDR3 spans 15 residues. The V gene lost 0 bases and the J gene lost 8 bases, with 16 bases spanning the gap. Germline V gives CDR1 SEHNR, CDR2 FQNEAQ (reference sequence). The CDR3, as DNA: TGTGCCAGCAGCTTAGCGCAGCAGGGGAGTGGGGGCTACACCTTC. This gives the protein CASSLAQQGSGGYTF.

The V call is TRBV6-2 or TRBV6-3, the J call TRBJ2-3; 8 nucleotides line up with TRBD2. Unmatched junction bases numbered 14, after V lost 5 bases and J lost 7 bases. Germline V gene data show CDR1 as MNHEY and CDR2 as SVGEGT. The CDR3 totals 16 residues. CDR3 residues: CASSRDIAGLLNTQYF. The DNA of the CDR3 is TGTGCCAGCAGTCGGGATATAGCGGGACTTTTAAATACGCAGTATTTT.

The CDR3: CASSFGQTLSYEQYF. The CDR3 nucleotides are TGTGCCAGCAGCTTCGGACAGACCCTCTCCTACGAGCAGTACTTC. The chain joins TRBV5-6 to TRBJ2-7, with D perhaps matching TRBD1 (6 bases). From germline, CDR1 is SGHDT and CDR2 YYEEEE. V lost 2 bases to trimming and J lost 0 bases, with 12 bases between them. CDR3 length equals 15 residues.

V usage is TRBV7-2 and J usage is TRBJ2-1; possibly TRBD1 for D (6 bases). This CDR3 comprises 14 residues. The germline gives CDR1 SGHTA, CDR2 FQGNSA. The germline V and J ends were trimmed by 3 bases and 2 bases, with 8 bases remaining between them. CDR3 loop: CASSFGQTYNEQFF. CDR3 DNA sequence: TGTGCCAGCAGCTTCGGACAGACCTACAATGAGCAGTTCTTC.

V is TRBV4-1 and J is TRBJ2-7; 10 positions agree with TRBD2. Trimming cost V 0 bases and J 3 bases; bases outside gene matches: 5. The CDR3 consists of 16 residues. Germline V gene lookup returns CDR1 MGHRA and CDR2 YSYEKL. The CDR3 coding sequence is TGCGCCAGCAGCCAAGATCGGGCTAGCGGGGGCTACGAGCAGTACTTC. Protein: CASSQDRASGGYEQYF.

The CDR3 sequence: CASRGQVPNEKLFF. CDR3 DNA: TGTGCCAGCCGAGGACAGGTTCCTAATGAAAAACTGTTTTTT. The V gene is TRBV2, the J gene TRBJ1-4, with TRBD1 matching 7 bases. V trimming: 8 bases; J trimming: 3 bases; junction bases outside the gene matches: 6. This CDR3 has 14 residues. Germline CDR1 SNHLY, CDR2 FYNNEI.

The chain employs TRBV18 and TRBJ2-5; D is undetermined. There are 14 residues in the CDR3. Per the germline V gene, CDR1 is KGHSH and CDR2 is LQKENI. Deletions cut 2 bases from V and 3 bases from J, with 10 bases between. CDR3 protein: CASSPVRREETQYF. For the CDR3, the DNA is TGTGCCAGCTCACCAGTGCGCCGTGAAGAGACCCAGTACTTC.

The rearrangement links TRBV19 to TRBJ2-5; 8 bases are a match to TRBD1. Trimming cost V 3 bases and J 3 bases; bases outside gene matches: 9. Germline loops: CDR1 LNHDA, CDR2 SQIVND (reference sequence). The CDR3 consists of 16 residues. CDR3 region: CASSIGTGSRKETQYF. The CDR3 DNA reads as TGTGCCAGTAGTATCGGGACAGGTAGCCGGAAAGAGACCCAGTACTTC.

The chain combines TRBV5-5 with TRBJ2-6, with 8 positions matching TRBD1. J gave up 2 bases and V 4 bases, and 8 bases lay outside the gene matches. The CDR3 totals 17 residues. Germline values: CDR1 SGHKS, CDR2 YYEKEE (reference sequence). The CDR3 loop is CASSPSATGAGANVLTF. The CDR3 bases are TGTGCCAGCAGCCCCTCAGCGACAGGGGCTGGGGCCAACGTCCTGACTTTC.

The rearrangement links TRBV7-9 to TRBJ2-4, with D maybe TRBD2 (6 bases). The CDR3 is 14 residues long. The germline V gene has CDR1 SEHNR and CDR2 FQNEAQ (reference sequence). V lost 4 bases and J lost 8, with 15 bases in between. The CDR3 region is CASSWAGTPYIQYF. The CDR3 DNA reads as TGTGCCAGCAGCTGGGCCGGGACTCCCTACATTCAGTACTTC.